This is a list of T cell receptor beta chains from one sample in a study of OX40 agonist ivuxolimab in advanced cancers. Assay used: immunoSEQ multiplex PCR; TCRdb lists only in-frame clones, some missing. The sample gives about 98,000 clones, roughly nine tenths of which show up once; around 0.52% is in the top ten. Sequences were derived from CD4+ or CD8+ T cells sorted from blood, sampled in a trial of the OX40 agonist ivuxolimab. The receptors originated from an adult with an advanced solid tumor such as melanoma, head and neck, liver or kidney cancer. The CDR3 runs from the conserved cysteine through the conserved F or W. Each record gives: V gene, clone size, CDR3 length, J gene, D gene, CDR3 protein, CDR3 DNA. The D gene is left open where the match is weak. Clone size is stated in some rows and not others, as once, few, many or a class when expanded.

TRBV5-1	.	14	TRBJ2-7	.	CASSFGADPYEQYF	TGCGCCAGCAGCTTTGGGGCAGACCCCTACGAGCAGTACTTC
TRBV9	.	15	TRBJ2-1	.	CASSPVGAPGNEQFF	TGTGCCAGCAGCCCAGTCGGCGCACCGGGGAATGAGCAGTTCTTC
TRBV2	.	14	TRBJ2-5	.	CASSWDRSVETQYF	TGTGCCAGCAGTTGGGACCGATCGGTAGAGACCCAGTACTTC
TRBV6-5	.	16	TRBJ1-1	.	CASSYITDLPGAEAFF	TGTGCCAGCAGTTACATCACGGACCTACCGGGGGCTGAAGCTTTCTTT
TRBV6-1	.	12	TRBJ1-3	.	CASSDHFYTIYF	TGTGCCAGCAGTGACCACTTTTACACCATATATTTT
TRBV10-2	.	13	TRBJ2-3	.	CASGPTALDTQYF	TGCGCCAGCGGGCCGACCGCACTAGATACGCAGTATTTT
TRBV6-1	.	13	TRBJ2-7	.	CASSSTPPYEQYF	TGTGCCAGCAGTTCTACACCGCCGTACGAGCAGTACTTC
TRBV5-4	.	17	TRBJ1-6	.	CASSLESPGTTNSPLHF	TGTGCCAGCAGCTTGGAATCTCCTGGGACTACTAATTCACCCCTCCACTTT
TRBV7-9	.	16	TRBJ1-1	TRBD1	CASSGTGRGRATEAFF	TGTGCCAGCAGCGGGACGGGAAGGGGGCGGGCCACTGAAGCTTTCTTT
TRBV27	.	12	TRBJ1-1	.	CASSRPHTEAFF	TGTGCCAGCAGCCGCCCCCACACTGAAGCTTTCTTT
TRBV15	.	12	TRBJ1-5	.	CATSRKDQPQHF	TGTGCCACCAGCAGAAAGGACCAGCCCCAGCATTTT
TRBV15	.	14	TRBJ1-2	.	CATSRDRGNYGYTF	TGTGCCACCAGCAGAGACAGGGGCAACTATGGCTACACCTTC
TRBV6-1	.	17	TRBJ1-5	TRBD1	CASSELSGTGGWQPQHF	TGTGCCAGCAGTGAACTCTCCGGGACAGGGGGCTGGCAGCCCCAGCATTTT
TRBV6-7	.	17	TRBJ2-5	.	CASSYSGPDSNKETQYF	TGTGCCAGCAGTTACTCCGGACCGGACAGCAACAAAGAGACCCAGTACTTC
TRBV7-5	few	8	TRBJ1-6	.	CARSRSLF	TGTGCCAGAAGCCGGAGCCTGTTT
TRBV2	once	14	TRBJ1-5	TRBD1	CASSGGTGRQPQHF	TGTGCCAGCAGCGGGGGGACAGGGCGACAGCCCCAGCATTTT
TRBV15	.	14	TRBJ2-7	.	CATSYPGHEYEQYF	TGTGCCACCAGCTATCCGGGCCACGAGTACGAGCAGTACTTC
TRBV2	.	12	TRBJ2-7	.	CASREDSYEQYF	TGTGCCAGCAGGGAGGACTCCTACGAGCAGTACTTC
TRBV9	.	14	TRBJ1-1	.	CASSVVAQNTEAFF	TGTGCCAGCAGCGTAGTGGCCCAGAACACTGAAGCTTTCTTT
TRBV19	.	15	TRBJ1-5	TRBD1	CASSSPGQGNGPQHF	TGTGCCAGTAGCTCCCCGGGACAGGGAAACGGTCCCCAGCATTTT
TRBV5-1	.	15	TRBJ2-7	.	CASSPGTAVGAVQYF	TGCGCCAGCAGCCCTGGGACGGCAGTCGGGGCGGTGCAGTACTTC
TRBV5-4	.	14	TRBJ1-2	TRBD1	CASNTGQLNYGYTF	TGTGCCAGCAACACGGGACAGCTTAACTATGGCTACACCTTC
TRBV2	few	13	TRBJ1-3	.	CASSGETGNTIYF	TGTGCCAGCAGTGGGGAAACAGGAAACACCATATATTTT
TRBV2	once	13	TRBJ2-1	TRBD1	CASSTGQGARQFF	TGTGCCAGCAGTACGGGACAGGGGGCCCGGCAGTTCTTC
TRBV5-8	.	15	TRBJ2-1	.	CASSLGQGLNNEQFF	TGTGCCAGCAGCTTGGGGCAGGGGCTGAACAATGAGCAGTTCTTC
TRBV5-1	once	15	TRBJ1-1	.	CASNIGLGMNTEAFF	TGCGCCAGCAACATAGGGTTGGGGATGAACACTGAAGCTTTCTTT
TRBV5-1	.	15	TRBJ2-5	TRBD1	CASSPGQGAEETQYF	TGCGCCAGCAGCCCGGGACAGGGGGCTGAAGAGACCCAGTACTTC
TRBV5-1	once	16	TRBJ1-3	.	CASSFGTSSSGNTIYF	TGCGCCAGCAGCTTCGGGACCTCCAGCTCTGGAAACACCATATATTTT
TRBV19	.	11	TRBJ1-3	.	CAGETGNTIYF	TGTGCAGGGGAGACTGGAAACACCATATATTTT
TRBV11-2	.	12	TRBJ1-2	.	CASSLEGSGYTF	TGTGCCAGCAGCTTAGAGGGGTCCGGCTACACCTTC
TRBV25-1	.	13	TRBJ2-7	.	CASSEGSNPEQYF	TGTGCCAGCAGTGAAGGAAGCAATCCCGAGCAGTACTTC
TRBV19	.	14	TRBJ2-3	TRBD2	CASSVRGGTDTQYF	TGTGCCAGTAGTGTTCGGGGGGGCACAGATACGCAGTATTTT
TRBV25-1	.	13	TRBJ1-2	TRBD1	CASRATGLGGYTF	TGTGCCAGCAGAGCGACAGGGCTTGGTGGCTACACCTTC
TRBV6-5	.	15	TRBJ1-6	.	CASSQVAVDNSPLHF	TGTGCCAGCAGTCAGGTGGCCGTAGATAATTCACCCCTCCACTTT
TRBV7-8	.	13	TRBJ2-5	.	CASSPGPQETQYF	TGTGCCAGCAGCCCTGGTCCCCAAGAGACCCAGTACTTC
TRBV5-6	.	15	TRBJ1-1	.	CASSLVEQGNTEAFF	TGTGCCAGCAGCTTGGTGGAACAGGGGAACACTGAAGCTTTCTTT
TRBV5-1	.	16	TRBJ2-2	.	CASSFGAPVNTGELFF	TGCGCCAGCAGCTTTGGGGCTCCGGTTAACACCGGGGAGCTGTTTTTT
TRBV5-1	.	15	TRBJ2-1	TRBD1	CASNPAAGGYNEQFF	TGCGCCAGCAACCCCGCGGCAGGGGGCTACAATGAGCAGTTCTTC
TRBV28	.	14	TRBJ1-2	.	CASSLSLRGSGYTF	TGTGCCAGCAGTTTATCCTTGAGGGGCTCTGGCTACACCTTC
TRBV7-6	.	14	TRBJ2-7	.	CASSLGWGEREQYF	TGTGCCAGCAGCTTAGGGTGGGGCGAGAGGGAGCAGTACTTC
TRBV9	.	15	TRBJ1-2	TRBD1	CASSDQRQGGLGYTF	TGTGCCAGCAGCGACCAAAGACAGGGGGGGCTAGGCTACACCTTC
TRBV5-1	.	15	TRBJ1-1	TRBD1	CASSLATGQGSPAFF	TGCGCCAGCAGCTTGGCCACGGGACAGGGGAGTCCGGCTTTCTTT
TRBV6-6	.	15	TRBJ2-7	.	CASSYTDRASYEQYF	TGTGCCAGCAGTTACACCGACAGAGCCTCCTACGAGCAGTACTTC
TRBV6-1	.	15	TRBJ2-7	.	CASSEVPGYLYEQYF	TGTGCCAGCAGTGAAGTCCCGGGGTACCTCTACGAGCAGTACTTC
TRBV5-1	.	13	TRBJ2-2	.	CASNGRDTGELFF	TGCGCCAGCAACGGTCGGGACACCGGGGAGCTGTTTTTT
TRBV28	.	13	TRBJ1-2	TRBD1	CASSTPSDRAYTF	TGTGCCAGCAGTACCCCATCGGACAGGGCCTACACCTTC
TRBV5-1	.	15	TRBJ2-2	TRBD1	CASSLGQGNTGELFF	TGCGCCAGCAGCCTGGGACAGGGGAACACCGGGGAGCTGTTTTTT
TRBV19	.	15	TRBJ2-3	.	CASSNRAQNTDTQYF	TGTGCCAGTAGTAACAGGGCCCAGAACACAGATACGCAGTATTTT
TRBV7-2	.	13	TRBJ2-5	.	CASSLDYKETQYF	TGTGCCAGCAGCTTGGACTACAAAGAGACCCAGTACTTC
TRBV4-1	.	14	TRBJ2-3	.	CASSQVLLVGTQYF	TGCGCCAGCAGCCAAGTTTTGCTAGTCGGTACGCAGTATTTT
TRBV29-1	.	12	TRBJ1-2	.	CSVAGQNYGYTF	TGCAGCGTGGCCGGACAGAACTATGGCTACACCTTC
TRBV4-1	.	17	TRBJ1-5	.	CASSPQGGRLGNQPQHF	TGCGCCAGCAGCCCTCAGGGTGGCAGGTTGGGCAATCAGCCCCAGCATTTT
TRBV7-2	.	15	TRBJ1-2	.	CASSLAPGRDYGYTF	TGTGCCAGCAGCTTAGCCCCCGGTAGGGACTATGGCTACACCTTC
TRBV4-1	.	17	TRBJ2-5	.	CASSQGPQVQGYETQYF	TGCGCCAGCAGCCAAGGGCCCCAGGTACAGGGTTATGAGACCCAGTACTTC
TRBV7-9	few	15	TRBJ1-1	TRBD1	CATQPGGQGRTEAFF	TGTGCCACCCAGCCCGGGGGACAGGGGAGAACTGAAGCTTTCTTT
TRBV10-1	few	12	TRBJ2-1	.	CASSEFGGQQFF	TGCGCCAGCAGTGAGTTCGGGGGCCAGCAGTTCTTC
TRBV5-1	.	16	TRBJ2-7	TRBD2	CASSLDPSGAAYEQYF	TGCGCCAGCAGCTTGGACCCTAGCGGGGCGGCCTACGAGCAGTACTTC
TRBV7-2	.	14	TRBJ2-5	.	CASSSNRGGETQYF	TGTGCCAGCAGCTCTAACAGGGGGGGAGAGACCCAGTACTTC
TRBV5-5	.	13	TRBJ2-1	.	CASSLFTAGDLFF	TGTGCCAGCAGCTTGTTTACGGCAGGAGATTTGTTCTTC